Here is one T cell receptor beta chain with its context. The junction differs from germline at one of its ends, possibly a read error. Diagnosis rested on symptoms, serum thyroxine and TRAb, thyroid ultrasound, and orbital computed tomography. PBMCs were sourced from 9 to 10 ml fresh peripheral blood. The record originates from a study of T cells in Graves' hyperthyroidism and ophthalmopathy. Looked up from germline, CDR1 is SEHNR and CDR2 is FQNEAQ (reference sequence). This CDR3 is built from 14 residues. The investigators amplified TCR beta CDR3 regions from RNA transcripts. The HTBI set primed first-round TCR CDR3 RT-PCR. TCRdb used MiXCR to reprocess the multiplex PCR reads, holding one entry per CDR3 protein. The table records some 50,000 distinct CDR3 sequences, less than 60% of them present only once.

This sequence was found in a woman aged 45-65 years with Graves' ophthalmopathy. Sequenced input: blood. The gene calls are TRBV7-9 and TRBJ1-3; D is possibly TRBD1 (5 bases). This chain's CDR3 is CASSLRGAGNTIYF. The CDR3 DNA sequence: TGTGCCAGCAGCTTGCGAGGGGCTGGGAACACCATATATTTT.